The next 30 T cell receptor beta chains were all read from a single sample in a study of blood T cell repertoires in COVID-19. Profiling relied on immunoSEQ multiplex PCR, and the TCRdb table lists in-frame clones only, not all of them. Here the sample spans roughly 89,000 clones, roughly 80% being singletons. The sample was peripheral blood. The receptor source for this set is a woman of 80 years or more with acute or convalescent COVID-19.

The V and J genes are TRBV28 and TRBJ1-1; a weak D match, TRBD1 (6 bases). Trimming removed 4 bases from V and 7 bases from J, with 10 bases in between. This CDR3 spans 12 amino acids. CDR1 MDHEN and CDR2 SYDVKM come from the germline V gene. Written as DNA, the CDR3 is TGTGCCAGCAGTTCCAGGGGAAATGAAGCTTTCTTT. The encoded protein is CASSSRGNEAFF.

The gene calls are TRBV19 and TRBJ2-7; the D is unclear. This CDR3 is 14 amino acids long. Trimming removed 1 base from V and 2 bases from J, with 9 bases in between. The germline V gene has CDR1 LNHDA and CDR2 SQIVND (reference sequence). CDR3 nucleotides: TGTGCCAGTAGTATAGCAAGACGGGCCTACGAGCAGTACTTC. This translates into CASSIARRAYEQYF.

This rearrangement joins TRBV30 to TRBJ2-4, with TRBD1 matching over 10 bases. With V trimmed by 5 bases and J by 9 bases, 7 bases remained unmatched. The length of the CDR3 is 13 residues. Germline V CDR1 and CDR2: GTSNPN, SVGIG (reference sequence). The CDR3 sequence is CAWGDRGRGIQYF. The CDR3 DNA is TGTGCCTGGGGGGACAGGGGCCGAGGCATTCAGTACTTC.

The chain carries TRBV10-3 and TRBJ1-2; D is possibly TRBD1 (6 bases). Trimming removed 10 bases at V and 5 bases at J, with 17 bases between. CDR3 length equals 13 residues. Germline assignment: CDR1 ENHRY and CDR2 SYGVKD. CDR3 sequence (DNA): TGTGCCACCAACGGACAGAGCGTGTATGGCTACACCTTC. Its translation: CATNGQSVYGYTF.

The chain joins TRBV5-6 to TRBJ1-4, with D possibly matching TRBD1 (5 bases). Germline V lookup: CDR1 SGHDT, CDR2 YYEEEE. The CDR3 runs to 14 residues. Trimming removed 0 bases at V and 4 bases at J, with 7 bases between. CDR3 DNA sequence: TGTGCCAGCAGCTTGGGACAGATTAATGAAAAACTGTTTTTT. It translates to CASSLGQINEKLFF.

CDR3 protein: CASGQGAKQYF. The CDR3, as DNA: TGTGCCAGCGGACAGGGGGCTAAGCAGTACTTC. The chain combines TRBV12-3 or TRBV12-4 with TRBJ2-7; 11 nucleotides match TRBD1. The CDR3 spans 11 residues. Trimming took 8 bases from V and 8 from J; bases not matched to a gene: 2.

V and J are TRBV5-4 and TRBJ2-7; 7 bases match TRBD2. V was clipped by 0 bases and J by 0 bases; unmatched bases: 3. This CDR3 is 15 amino acids long. CDR1 and CDR2 from the germline V gene are SGHNT and YYREEE (reference sequence). The chain's CDR3 is CASSLGLADSYEQYF. Here the CDR3 DNA reads TGTGCCAGCAGCTTGGGTCTAGCGGACTCCTACGAGCAGTACTTC.

The chain links TRBV19 to TRBJ2-1; 10 positions match TRBD2. Unmatched junction bases numbered 8, after V lost 6 bases and J lost 6 bases. Germline V CDR1 and CDR2: LNHDA, SQIVND (reference sequence). This CDR3 contains 15 residues. CDR3 DNA sequence: TGTGCCAGTAGACTAGCGGGGCACTACCTCAATGAGCAGTTCTTC. This encodes CASRLAGHYLNEQFF.

This sequence joins TRBV24-1 and TRBJ1-4, with unresolved D. The V gene lost 5 bases and the J gene lost 3 bases, with 9 bases spanning the gap. CDR3 length: 14 residues. From germline, CDR1 is KGHDR and CDR2 SFDVKD. In DNA, the CDR3 is TGTGCCACCAGTGGTCCGGGGTCTAATGAAAAACTGTTTTTT. Translating it yields CATSGPGSNEKLFF.

This chain links TRBV2 with TRBJ1-4; unclear D gene. Germline assignment: CDR1 SNHLY and CDR2 FYNNEI. The CDR3 loop spans 18 amino acids. Trimming left V 2 bases short and J 0 bases short, with 16 bases between. CDR3 in DNA: TGTGCCAGCAGTGAACTTAGTCTTCGCCAGGCAACTAATGAAAAACTGTTTTTT. Residues: CASSELSLRQATNEKLFF.

The rearrangement joins TRBV9 to TRBJ2-7, with 9 bases lining up with TRBD2. This CDR3 region has 18 residues. CDR1 is SGDLS, CDR2 YYNGEE, per germline. The V gene end was trimmed by 0 bases and the J gene end by 0 bases; junction bases not matched to a gene: 10. The CDR3 loop is CASSVGGSGGRSSYEQYF. The CDR3 nucleotides are TGTGCCAGCAGCGTAGGGGGTAGCGGGGGCAGGAGCTCCTACGAGCAGTACTTC.

The CDR3 protein is CASSYLQGPRNEQFF. The CDR3 nucleotides read TGTGCCAGCAGTTATCTCCAGGGTCCCCGCAATGAGCAGTTCTTC. This sequence joins TRBV6-6 and TRBJ2-1; perhaps TRBD1 as D (5 bases). The CDR3 runs 15 residues. Germline lookup yields CDR1 MNHNY and CDR2 SVGAGI (reference sequence). Trimming pared 3 bases from V and 6 bases from J, leaving 15 bases between.

This chain uses TRBV19 with TRBJ2-5; 8 nucleotides match TRBD2. Germline V lookup: CDR1 LNHDA, CDR2 SQIVND (reference sequence). The junction had 6 bases not matched to a gene; V was cut back by 4 bases and J by 2 bases. The CDR3 spans 15 residues. As DNA, the CDR3 is TGTGCCAGTAGTAGGGCGGGCGGGGGGCAAGAGACCCAGTACTTC. It specifies CASSRAGGGQETQYF. Complete variable domain (other parts from reference TRBV19 and TRBJ2-5): DGGITQSPKYLFRKEGQNVTLSCEQNLNHDAMYWYRQDPGQGLRLIYYSQIVNDFQKGDIAEGYSVSREKKESFPLTVTSAQKNPTAFYLCASSRAGGGQETQYFGPGTRLLVL.

This clone was seen a handful of times. The chain joins TRBV9 to TRBJ1-4; 8 positions match TRBD1. This CDR3 spans 18 amino acids. CDR1 and CDR2 from the germline V gene are SGDLS and YYNGEE. J lost 4 bases, V lost 3 bases, and 14 bases had no gene match. This CDR3 is CASSADRGIGRGNEKLFF. DNA for the CDR3: TGTGCCAGCAGCGCTGACAGGGGAATTGGGCGTGGTAATGAAAAACTGTTTTTT.

This clone came up a few times. The rearrangement joins TRBV6-4 to TRBJ2-7; D is possibly TRBD1 (6 bases). Per germline, CDR1 MRHNA and CDR2 SNTAGT. CDR3 length: 15 amino acids. Trimming cost V 5 bases and J 0 bases, with 14 bases left between them. The CDR3 loop reads CASSRGAGASYEQYF. CDR3 in DNA: TGTGCCAGCAGTCGAGGGGCAGGGGCCTCCTACGAGCAGTACTTC.

The V and J genes are TRBV28 and TRBJ1-2, with D possibly TRBD1 on 6 matching bases. The V end was cut by 7 bases, the J end by 0 bases, with 18 bases between. This CDR3 contains 16 residues. CDR1 is MDHEN and CDR2 is SYDVKM in the germline V gene. CDR3 loop: CASTLTGVPANYGYTF. Here the CDR3 DNA reads TGTGCCAGCACCTTGACAGGAGTCCCAGCTAACTATGGCTACACCTTC.

The gene calls are TRBV20-1 and TRBJ2-4; perhaps TRBD2 as D (6 bases). Germline V gene lookup returns CDR1 DFQATT and CDR2 SNEGSKA (reference sequence). This CDR3 has 11 residues. V was clipped by 5 bases and J by 8 bases, with 10 bases between them. For the CDR3, the DNA is TGCAGTGCTGGGGGAGGAGACATTCAGTACTTC. It encodes CSAGGGDIQYF.

The chain recombines TRBV28 with TRBJ1-2; 8 nucleotides line up with TRBD1. Germline trimming cut 3 bases from V and 1 base from J; bases unmatched to any gene: 4. Germline V gives CDR1 MDHEN, CDR2 SYDVKM. The CDR3 has 15 residues. This CDR3 is CASSFGQGINYGYTF. The CDR3 DNA reads as TGTGCCAGCAGTTTTGGACAGGGAATTAACTATGGCTACACCTTC.

This clone has just a few counts. The chain combines TRBV10-1 with TRBJ1-4; D is unresolved. V lost 0 bases and J 1 base, leaving 3 bases between the germline ends. The germline CDR1 and CDR2 sequences are WNHNN and SYGVQD (reference sequence). The CDR3 length is 14 residues. The CDR3 spells CASSESRTNEKLFF. CDR3 coding DNA: TGCGCCAGCAGTGAGTCGAGAACTAATGAAAAACTGTTTTTT.

The V gene is TRBV9, the J gene TRBJ2-1, with 7 bases that match TRBD1. Germline V lookup: CDR1 SGDLS, CDR2 YYNGEE. After removal of 0 bases from V and 2 bases from J, the junction contained 2 bases not matched to a gene. This CDR3 is built from 15 residues. In DNA, the CDR3 is TGTGCCAGCAGCGTAGCACAGGGGACCTACAATGAGCAGTTCTTC. The encoded protein is CASSVAQGTYNEQFF.

The chain is built from TRBV6-5 and TRBJ1-6; weak D call: TRBD1 (6 bases). The CDR3 is 15 residues long. CDR1 is MNHEY, CDR2 SVGAGI, per germline. V lost 8 bases, J lost 4 bases, and 15 bases lay in between. CDR3 protein: CASQGRGTYNSPLHF. The CDR3 DNA reads as TGTGCCAGCCAAGGGAGGGGGACATATAATTCACCCCTCCACTTT.

This chain joins TRBV14 and TRBJ2-1; TRBD1 matches 9 bases. The CDR3 consists of 15 residues. J gave up 10 bases and V 4 bases, and 11 bases lay outside the gene matches. Per germline, CDR1 SGHDN and CDR2 FVKESK. The CDR3 nucleotides read TGTGCCAGCAGCCCGCTCCGGGACAGGGATCCGGAGCAGTTCTTC. This translates into CASSPLRDRDPEQFF.

CDR3: CAWSHQGPGNTIYF. For the CDR3, the DNA is TGTGCCTGGAGTCACCAGGGCCCTGGAAACACCATATATTTT. This chain links TRBV30 with TRBJ1-3; D perhaps matches TRBD1 (5 bases). Trimming shortened V by 2 bases and J by 2 bases, and 10 bases separated the two germline ends. CDR1 is GTSNPN, CDR2 SVGIG, per germline (reference sequence). The CDR3 consists of 14 residues. The full variable domain, rest sourced from reference TRBV30 and TRBJ1-3, is SQTIHQWPATLVQPVGSPLSLECTVEGTSNPNLYWYRQAAGRGLQLLFYSVGIGQISSEVPQNLSASRPQDRQFILSSKKLLLSDSGFYLCAWSHQGPGNTIYFGEGSWLTVV.

V usage is TRBV19 and J usage is TRBJ2-1; 9 nucleotides align to TRBD1. With 3 bases clipped from V and 6 bases from J, the junction kept 3 bases outside the gene matches. Germline V gives CDR1 LNHDA, CDR2 SQIVND (reference sequence). The CDR3 runs to 14 residues. The CDR3 coding sequence is TGTGCCAGTAGTATGGACAGGGGTCGCAATGAGCAGTTCTTC. Its protein is CASSMDRGRNEQFF.

The chain couples TRBV7-9 to TRBJ1-4, with a weak D call TRBD1 (6 bases). The V and J ends lost 8 bases and 3 bases respectively, with 13 bases between them. CDR1 and CDR2 (germline): SEHNR, FQNEAQ (reference sequence). The CDR3 runs 14 residues. In nucleotides, the CDR3 is TGTGCCAGCTGTGACAGGTTTCCTAATGAAAAACTGTTTTTT. It encodes CASCDRFPNEKLFF.

CDR3 amino acids: CASSSSTRSEQYF. The CDR3 coding sequence is TGTGCCAGCAGCTCCTCAACTCGATCCGAGCAGTACTTC. This chain links TRBV7-2 with TRBJ2-7; D not certain. The CDR3 totals 13 residues. In germline, CDR1 is SGHTA, CDR2 FQGNSA. V gave up 4 bases and J gave up 6 bases, with 13 bases separating them.

J is TRBJ2-4 and V is TRBV7-8; 8 bases line up with TRBD1. Germline V gene sequence: CDR1 SGHVS, CDR2 FQNEAQ. The CDR3 has 15 residues. With V trimmed by 5 bases and J by 1 base, 4 bases remained unmatched. CDR3 region: CASSPTGAAKNIQYF. The CDR3 coding sequence is TGTGCCAGCAGCCCGACAGGGGCGGCCAAAAACATTCAGTACTTC.

This CDR3 reads CASSPGHDQPQHF. In nucleotides, the CDR3 is TGTGCCAGCAGCCCCGGACATGATCAGCCCCAGCATTTT. The chain uses TRBV5-6 and TRBJ1-5, with TRBD1 as a possible D gene (5 bases). Germline CDR1 SGHDT, CDR2 YYEEEE. V lost 4 bases and J 5 bases, leaving 10 bases between the germline ends. This CDR3 has 13 amino acids.

There are a few counts of this clone. The V gene is TRBV19, the J gene TRBJ1-5, with D possibly TRBD1 on 5 matching bases. Germline CDR1 is LNHDA and CDR2 is SQIVND (reference sequence). V was clipped by 6 bases and J by 2 bases, with 14 bases between them. The CDR3 sequence is 15 residues long. The CDR3 DNA is TGTGCCAGTAGCCCCGGGGGGATTGGCAATCAGCCCCAGCATTTT. This translates into CASSPGGIGNQPQHF.

The chain recombines TRBV11-2 with TRBJ2-7; 12 bases align to TRBD1. J was trimmed by 1 base and V by 1 base; bases with no gene match: 5. This CDR3 is 17 amino acids long. Germline V gene lookup returns CDR1 SGHAT and CDR2 FQNNGV. This chain's CDR3 is CASSLVGTGGLSYEQYF. The CDR3, as DNA: TGTGCCAGCAGCTTAGTTGGGACAGGGGGCTTGTCCTACGAGCAGTACTTC.